The next 2 T cell receptor beta chains were all read from a single sample in a study of blood T cell repertoires in COVID-19 (dated by TCRdb to about 2020). The library was prepared using the immunoSEQ multiplex PCR assay. The source is immuneACCESS, and TCRdb retained only in-frame sequences with V and J called. Part of the clones is not carried over; for the studies checked, unresolved V genes explain less than half of this, and the remainder is unexplained. The sample table lists about 90,000 clones, approximately 86% of them with a count of one. The ten largest account for roughly 1.7% of the sample. The material sequenced was peripheral blood. These TCRs come from a man aged 80 or over with acute or convalescent COVID-19.

This rearrangement joins TRBV7-9 to TRBJ2-1, with 9 bases aligning to TRBD2. J lost 4 bases, V lost 7 bases, and 8 bases had no gene match. The germline V gene encodes CDR1 SEHNR and CDR2 FQNEAQ (reference sequence). The CDR3 totals 15 residues. For the CDR3, the DNA is TGTGCCAGCACGCTAGCGGGGATTACATACAATGAGCAGTTCTTC. Protein product: CASTLAGITYNEQFF. Filled out from reference TRBV7-9 and TRBJ2-1, the complete variable domain reads DTGVSQNPRHKITKRGQNVTFRCDPISEHNRLYWYRQTLGQGPEFLTYFQNEAQLEKSRLLSDRFSAERPKGSFSTLEIQRTEQGDSAMYLCASTLAGITYNEQFFGPGTRLTVL.

The rearrangement joins TRBV24-1 to TRBJ1-5, with 10 nucleotides matching TRBD1. CDR1 and CDR2 from the germline V gene are KGHDR and SFDVKD. V lost 5 bases and J lost 7; bases outside the gene matches: 10. The CDR3 runs to 16 residues. The CDR3 loop reads CATSAGDRGEAQPQHF. CDR3 sequence (DNA): TGTGCCACCAGTGCCGGGGACAGGGGAGAGGCACAGCCCCAGCATTTT.